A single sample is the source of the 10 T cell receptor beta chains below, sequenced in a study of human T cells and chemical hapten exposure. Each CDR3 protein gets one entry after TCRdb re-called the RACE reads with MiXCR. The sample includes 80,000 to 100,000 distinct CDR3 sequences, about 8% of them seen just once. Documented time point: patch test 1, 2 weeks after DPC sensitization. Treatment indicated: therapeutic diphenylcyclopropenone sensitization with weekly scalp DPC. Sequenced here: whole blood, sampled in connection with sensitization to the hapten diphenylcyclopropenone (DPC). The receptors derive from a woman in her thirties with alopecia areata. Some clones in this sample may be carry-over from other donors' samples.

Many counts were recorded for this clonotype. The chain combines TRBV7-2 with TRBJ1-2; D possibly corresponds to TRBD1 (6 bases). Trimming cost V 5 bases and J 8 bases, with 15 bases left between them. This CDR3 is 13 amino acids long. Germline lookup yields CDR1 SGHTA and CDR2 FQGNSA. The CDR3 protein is CASSQGSGGGYTF. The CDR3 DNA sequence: TGTGCCAGCAGCCAGGGGAGTGGAGGAGGCTACACCTTC.

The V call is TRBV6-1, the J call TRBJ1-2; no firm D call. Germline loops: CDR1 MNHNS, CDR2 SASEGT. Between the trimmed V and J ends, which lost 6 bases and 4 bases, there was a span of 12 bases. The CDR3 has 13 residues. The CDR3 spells CASRTRISYGYTF. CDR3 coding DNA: TGTGCCAGCAGAACCAGAATTTCCTATGGCTACACCTTC.

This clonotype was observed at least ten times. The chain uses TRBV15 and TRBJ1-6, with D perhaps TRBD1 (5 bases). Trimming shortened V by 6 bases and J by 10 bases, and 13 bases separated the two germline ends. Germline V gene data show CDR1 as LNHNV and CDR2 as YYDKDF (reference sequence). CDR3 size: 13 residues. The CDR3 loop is CATRDTYVSPLHF. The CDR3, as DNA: TGTGCCACCAGGGACACGTATGTCTCACCCCTCCACTTT.

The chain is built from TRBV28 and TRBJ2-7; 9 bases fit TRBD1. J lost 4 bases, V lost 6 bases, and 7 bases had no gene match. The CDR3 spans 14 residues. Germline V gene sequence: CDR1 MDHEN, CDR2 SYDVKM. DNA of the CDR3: TGTGCCAGCAGCCGAACAGGGGGCGTTTACGAGCAGTACTTC. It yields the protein CASSRTGGVYEQYF.

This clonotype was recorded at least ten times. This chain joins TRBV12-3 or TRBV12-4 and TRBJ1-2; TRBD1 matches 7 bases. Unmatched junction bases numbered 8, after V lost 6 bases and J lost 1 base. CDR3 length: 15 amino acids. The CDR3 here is CASRPGQIYNYGYTF. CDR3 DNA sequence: TGTGCCAGCAGGCCGGGACAGATTTATAACTATGGCTACACCTTC.

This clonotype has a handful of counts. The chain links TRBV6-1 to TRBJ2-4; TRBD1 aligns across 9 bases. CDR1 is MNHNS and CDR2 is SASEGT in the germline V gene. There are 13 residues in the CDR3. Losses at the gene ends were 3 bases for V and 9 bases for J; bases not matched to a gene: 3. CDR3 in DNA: TGTGCCAGCAGTGAGGGACAGGGCACCATTCAGTACTTC. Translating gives CASSEGQGTIQYF.

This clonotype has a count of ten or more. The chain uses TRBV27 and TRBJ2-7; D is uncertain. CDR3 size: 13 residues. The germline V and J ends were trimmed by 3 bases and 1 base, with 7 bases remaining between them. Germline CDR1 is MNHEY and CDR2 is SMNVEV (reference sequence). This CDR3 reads CASSFQESYEQYF. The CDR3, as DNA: TGTGCCAGCAGTTTCCAGGAGTCCTACGAGCAGTACTTC.

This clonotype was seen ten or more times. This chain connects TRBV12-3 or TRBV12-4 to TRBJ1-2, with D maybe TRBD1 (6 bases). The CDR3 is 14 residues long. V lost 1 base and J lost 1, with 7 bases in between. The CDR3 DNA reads TGTGCCAGCAGTTTAGGGGGGCTTAACTATGGCTACACCTTC. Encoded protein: CASSLGGLNYGYTF.

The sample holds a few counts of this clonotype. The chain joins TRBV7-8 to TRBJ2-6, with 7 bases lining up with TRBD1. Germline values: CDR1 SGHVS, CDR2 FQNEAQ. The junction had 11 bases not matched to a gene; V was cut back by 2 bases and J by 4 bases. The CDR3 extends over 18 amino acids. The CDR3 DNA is TGTGCCAGCAGCTTAAAGGGGGCGCAGAGTATGGGGGCCAACGTCCTGACTTTC. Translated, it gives CASSLKGAQSMGANVLTF.

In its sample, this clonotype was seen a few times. CDR3 DNA sequence: TGTGCCAGCATCCTACTAGCGGGGGGGAGCAATGAGCAGTTCTTC. Translating gives CASILLAGGSNEQFF. The chain combines TRBV6-1 with TRBJ2-1, with 13 nucleotides matching TRBD2. In germline, CDR1 is MNHNS, CDR2 SASEGT. CDR3 length: 15 amino acids. V lost 7 bases to trimming and J lost 6 bases; unmatched junction nucleotides: 6.